A selection of T cell receptor beta chains follows, all from one sample in a study of vaccination effects on CD4 cells after COVID-19. Their recognized antigens are unknown. Assay used: immunoSEQ multiplex PCR; TCRdb lists only in-frame clones, some missing. The data show about 79,000 clones, with approximately 74% seen just once and roughly 1.9% held by the top ten. The sample consisted of CD4+ T cells from PBMCs cultured with HCoV-229E spike peptides, taken before COVID-19 vaccination. Receptors were obtained from a human donor who received a COVID-19 vaccine. CDR3s include the opening cysteine and the closing phenylalanine or tryptophan. The D gene is left open where the match is weak. The size field is filled for only some rows; it gives once, few, many or a size class.

size,length,J,D,V,DNA,CDR3
.,16,TRBJ2-2,TRBD2,TRBV6-1,TGTGCCAGCAGTGAACGGACTAGCGGGAACACCGGGGAGCTGTTTTTT,CASSERTSGNTGELFF
.,14,TRBJ1-2,.,TRBV4-2,TGTGCCAGCAGCCAAGAAGGGAGTAACTATGGCTACACCTTC,CASSQEGSNYGYTF
.,13,TRBJ1-1,.,TRBV30,TGTGCCTGGAGTGTACAAGGGAACACTGAAGCTTTCTTT,CAWSVQGNTEAFF
.,13,TRBJ1-6,.,TRBV6-1,TGTGCCAGCAGTGAACTAACCAATTCACCCCTCCACTTT,CASSELTNSPLHF
few,16,TRBJ1-4,TRBD1,TRBV3-1/TRBV3-2,TGTGCCAGCAGCCAAGACCGTCCAGGGGGCAATGAAAAACTGTTTTTT,CASSQDRPGGNEKLFF
once,15,TRBJ1-3,.,TRBV6-1,TGTGCCAGCAGTGAAGCCGCCCGCTCTGGAAACACCATATATTTT,CASSEAARSGNTIYF
few,15,TRBJ1-1,.,TRBV5-1,TGCGCCAGCAGGGTCGCCGGCCGGGCGAACACTGAAGCTTTCTTT,CASRVAGRANTEAFF
.,13,TRBJ1-5,.,TRBV11-2,TGTGCCAGCGCTACAGGTTTAGATCAGCCCCAGCATTTT,CASATGLDQPQHF
few,14,TRBJ1-1,TRBD1,TRBV7-9,TGTGCCAGCAGCTTATGGACAGGGGTTTTTGGAGCTTTCTTT,CASSLWTGVFGAFF
once,14,TRBJ1-4,.,TRBV9,TGTGCCAGCAGCGTAGGACGGTTTAATGAAAAACTGTTTTTT,CASSVGRFNEKLFF
.,14,TRBJ1-2,.,TRBV6-5,TGTGCCAGCAGTTCCGACCCGACCGCGGGTGGCTACACCTTC,CASSSDPTAGGYTF
once,15,TRBJ1-6,.,TRBV2,TGTGCCAGCAGTGTTAGCAGCTCCTATAATTCACCCCTCCACTTT,CASSVSSSYNSPLHF
.,16,TRBJ1-1,.,TRBV5-6,TGTGCCAGCAGCTTGGCCGGTAGGGGCGGAAACACTGAAGCTTTCTTT,CASSLAGRGGNTEAFF